These 30 T cell receptor beta chains came from one sample sequenced in a study of T cells in women clearing cervical HPV infection. Clones were sequenced by immunoSEQ multiplex PCR, and TCRdb holds only the in-frame ones, with some missing. The repertoire shows nearly 35,000 clones; the top ten hold about 1.5%. Source material: blood buffy coat. These TCRs come from a woman aged 18-69 years with a cervical HPV16 infection that either progressed to CIN3+ or cleared (not recorded which).

To note about this clone: Coverage ceases 3 residues before the CDR3 finishes, and the germline J gene fills in the end. The gene calls are TRBV16 and TRBJ2-6; D gene unclear. V shed 6 bases and J shed 0 bases, with 6 bases lying between them. The CDR3 totals 14 residues. CDR1 KGHSY and CDR2 FQNENV come from the germline V gene. The CDR3 region is CASSPNSGANVLTF. The CDR3 bases that were read are TGTGCCAGCAGTCCCAACTCTGGGGCCAACGTC.

Concerning this clone: Sequencing ends 3 residues short of the CDR3 end; the germline J gene provides the rest. The chain employs TRBV2 and TRBJ1-6; 7 nucleotides line up with TRBD1. The CDR3 loop spans 15 amino acids. V lost 1 base, J lost 7 bases, and 4 bases stayed unmatched. Germline CDR1 and CDR2: SNHLY and FYNNEI. CDR3 bases read: TGTGCCAGCAGTGAAGGACAGGGTGGGAATTCACCC. Protein product: CASSEGQGGNSP. The whole CDR3 sequence reads CASSEGQGGNSPLHF.

Details on this clone: The read gets to within 3 residues of the CDR3 end, and the germline J gene fills in the rest. This sequence joins TRBV30 and TRBJ2-1, with TRBD1 identical over 9 bases. CDR1 and CDR2 (germline): GTSNPN, SVGIG (reference sequence). The V gene end was trimmed by 1 base and the J gene end by 9 bases; junction bases not matched to a gene: 10. This CDR3 has 15 residues. The sequenced part of the CDR3 DNA is TGTGCCTGGAGTGGCCTGGACAGGGGCTTCGGTGAG. Translating it yields CAWSGLDRGFGE. The full-length CDR3 reads as CAWSGLDRGFGEQFF.

Regarding this clone: The sequenced fragment ends 3 residues before the CDR3 boundary, so the rest is inferred from the germline J gene. This rearrangement joins TRBV20-1 to TRBJ2-7; no clear D gene. Looked up from germline, CDR1 is DFQATT and CDR2 is SNEGSKA (reference sequence). Between the trimmed V and J ends, which lost 2 bases and 2 bases, there was a span of 4 bases. The CDR3 consists of 11 residues. The covered CDR3 bases are TGCAGTGCTAGACAAACCTACGAG. This sequence encodes CSARQTYE. The full CDR3 protein is CSARQTYEQYF.

On this clone itself: The read stops 3 residues short of the end of the CDR3; the missing end is completed from the germline J gene. The rearrangement joins TRBV7-9 to TRBJ1-2; the match to TRBD1 covers 8 bases. Germline CDR1 reads SEHNR; CDR2 reads FQNEAQ (reference sequence). The CDR3 spans 14 residues. The part of the CDR3 DNA that was read is TGTGCCAGCAGCCCGGGACAGGCCTCCTACGAC. This sequence encodes CASSPGQASYD. The full CDR3 protein reads CASSPGQASYDYTF.

CDR3 DNA, as far as it was read: TGTGCCAGCTCACCACCTGGGGCGATGGAC. Translation gives CASSPPGAMD. The full-length CDR3 reads as CASSPPGAMDYTF. The chain employs TRBV18 and TRBJ1-2; a possible D gene is TRBD1 (5 bases). The sequence runs out 3 residues before the end of the CDR3; the remainder is reconstructed from the germline J gene. There are 13 residues in the CDR3. The V gene's germline CDR1 is KGHSH and CDR2 LQKENI.

In regard to this clone: Read coverage stops 3 residues before the CDR3 terminus; the germline J gene supplies the remainder. J is TRBJ1-1 and V is TRBV19; possibly TRBD1 for D (6 bases). There are 13 residues in the CDR3. Looked up from germline, CDR1 is LNHDA and CDR2 is SQIVND (reference sequence). The part of the CDR3 DNA that was read is TGTGCCAGTAGATTGATCGGACAGAACATT. Residues: CASRLIGQNI. The full CDR3 protein reads CASRLIGQNIAFF.

As to this clone: Read coverage stops 3 residues before the CDR3 terminus; the germline J gene supplies the remainder. The genes are TRBV10-3 and TRBJ2-1, with D perhaps given as TRBD1 or TRBD2 (5 bases each). V lost 8 bases and J lost 5, with 13 bases in between. The CDR3 spans 13 residues. Germline CDR1 and CDR2: ENHRY and SYGVKD. The covered CDR3 bases are TGTGCCATCTGGCAGGGAGTGGACAATGAG. Translating it yields CAIWQGVDNE. The entire CDR3 reads CAIWQGVDNEQFF.

A remark on this clone: The CDR3 end is not reached by the read, which stops 3 residues before it; the germline J gene fills it in. V gene TRBV6-2 or TRBV6-3 combines with J gene TRBJ2-1, with 8 bases matching TRBD2. CDR3 length: 16 amino acids. Trimming at V came to 4 bases and at J to 4 bases, leaving 9 bases not matched to a gene. Germline-derived CDR1 and CDR2 are MNHEY and SVGEGT. CDR3 loop: CASSSLIAGSYNEQFF. The sequenced CDR3 bases are TGTGCCAGCAGTTCACTCATAGCGGGAAGTTACAATGAG.

As to this clone: The sequence runs out 3 residues before the end of the CDR3; the remainder is reconstructed from the germline J gene. This rearrangement joins TRBV4-1 to TRBJ2-2; TRBD2 is a possible D gene (6 bases). The CDR3 totals 17 residues. Trimming shortened V by 1 base and J by 2 bases, and 14 bases separated the two germline ends. Germline V gives CDR1 MGHRA, CDR2 YSYEKL. The CDR3 is CASSQGATGLNTGELFF. The CDR3 bases that were read are TGCGCCAGCAGCCAAGGGGCGACGGGACTTAACACCGGGGAG.

In regard to this clone: The CDR3 end is not reached by the read, which stops 3 residues before it; the germline J gene fills it in. The chain uses TRBV4-1 and TRBJ2-1; 12 bases match TRBD1. Germline lookup yields CDR1 MGHRA and CDR2 YSYEKL. V shed 2 bases, J shed 9 bases, and the junction held 14 bases outside the gene matches. The CDR3 runs to 18 residues. The CDR3 here is CASSQTSGVRDRGLEQFF. Partial CDR3 DNA: TGCGCCAGCAGCCAAACTTCGGGGGTCCGGGACAGGGGGCTTGAG.

On this clone: The read stops 3 residues short of the end of the CDR3; the missing end is completed from the germline J gene. The chain joins TRBV5-1 to TRBJ2-2, with 8 bases fitting TRBD2. The V segment lost 2 bases and the J segment 1 base; nucleotides outside the gene matches: 4. The CDR3 length is 16 residues. Germline-derived CDR1 and CDR2 are SGHRS and YFSETQ. The CDR3 protein is CASSFQSGGNTGELFF. The sequenced part of the CDR3 DNA is TGCGCCAGCAGCTTCCAAAGCGGGGGGAACACCGGGGAG.

Judged by frequency, this clone is medium-sized. The missing CDR3 end, 3 residues past where the read stops, is filled in from the germline J gene. This chain uses TRBV18 with TRBJ2-7, with TRBD1 matching 7 bases. The CDR3 runs to 14 residues. Germline assignment: CDR1 KGHSH and CDR2 LQKENI. Unmatched junction bases numbered 2, after V lost 2 bases and J lost 1 base. CDR3 protein: CASSPNRGSYEQYF. Incomplete CDR3 DNA: TGTGCCAGCTCACCAAACAGGGGATCCTACGAG.

In regard to this clone: Read coverage stops 3 residues before the CDR3 terminus; the germline J gene supplies the remainder. The V gene is TRBV27, the J gene TRBJ2-5; a weak D match, TRBD2 (5 bases). CDR3 size: 14 residues. The V end lost 3 bases, the J end lost 5 bases, and 13 bases lay between the germline ends. Germline CDR1 and CDR2: MNHEY and SMNVEV (reference sequence). The CDR3 DNA, read in part, is TGTGCCAGCAGTTTTATGAGCCCGGGGGAGACC. Encoded protein: CASSFMSPGET. The whole CDR3 protein is CASSFMSPGETQYF.

As to this clone: The read comes to an end 3 residues before the CDR3 does, leaving the germline J gene to fill in the end. The V gene is TRBV6-2 or TRBV6-3, the J gene TRBJ2-1, with D possibly TRBD2 on 6 matching bases. The CDR3 consists of 15 residues. With 7 bases removed from V and 2 bases from J, the gap between germline ends came to 15 bases. Germline V gives CDR1 MNHEY, CDR2 SVGEGT. The CDR3 sequence: CASINSRTTYNEQFF. The DNA read from the CDR3 is TGTGCCAGCATCAATAGTCGGACTACCTACAATGAG.

Note on this clone: The CDR3 is cut off 3 residues early in the read; its end comes from the germline J gene. The chain is built from TRBV20-1 and TRBJ2-2, with 10 bases identical to TRBD1. Germline CDR1 reads DFQATT; CDR2 reads SNEGSKA (reference sequence). The CDR3 is 17 amino acids. The trim removed 0 bases at V and 4 bases at J, leaving 8 bases unmatched. CDR3 DNA (partial): TGCAGTGCTAGAGATTCGTCCGGGACAGGGGTCACCGGGGAG. The encoded protein is CSARDSSGTGVTGE. In full, the CDR3 is CSARDSSGTGVTGELFF.

Comments on this clone: Read coverage stops 3 residues before the CDR3 terminus; the germline J gene supplies the remainder. V and J are TRBV19 and TRBJ2-4, with TRBD2 matching 10 bases. The trim removed 6 bases at V and 3 bases at J, leaving 8 bases unmatched. Germline values: CDR1 LNHDA, CDR2 SQIVND (reference sequence). The CDR3 totals 16 residues. Incomplete CDR3 DNA: TGTGCCAGTAGGCAACTAGCGGGATGGGGCAAAAACATT. The encoded protein is CASRQLAGWGKNI. The whole CDR3 region reads CASRQLAGWGKNIQYF.

Turning to this clone: The read ends 3 residues shy of where the CDR3 ends; the end is completed using the germline J gene. The chain recombines TRBV20-1 with TRBJ1-3; TRBD1 might be the D (6 bases). CDR1 DFQATT and CDR2 SNEGSKA come from the germline V gene (reference sequence). Trimming shortened V by 1 base and J by 0 bases, and 13 bases separated the two germline ends. The CDR3 loop spans 16 amino acids. CDR3 residues: CSARATGLLSGNTIYF. CDR3 DNA, as far as it was read: TGCAGTGCTAGAGCGACAGGACTCCTCTCTGGAAACACC.

As concerns this clone: With the read ending 3 residues before the CDR3 end, the germline J gene is used to fill in that end. The chain employs TRBV5-1 and TRBJ2-5; 9 bases agree with TRBD1. Losses at the gene ends were 2 bases for V and 1 base for J; bases not matched to a gene: 6. CDR1 SGHRS and CDR2 YFSETQ come from the germline V gene. The CDR3 length is 16 residues. The CDR3 reads CASSLQGAVGQETQYF. The covered CDR3 bases are TGCGCCAGCAGCTTACAGGGGGCGGTGGGCCAAGAGACC.

With respect to this clone: The sequence runs out 3 residues before the end of the CDR3; the remainder is reconstructed from the germline J gene. The V call is TRBV20-1, the J call TRBJ2-3, with D possibly being TRBD2 (6 bases). The CDR3 loop spans 15 amino acids. The germline gives CDR1 DFQATT, CDR2 SNEGSKA (reference sequence). Incomplete CDR3 DNA: TGCAGTGCTAGATCGACTAGAGTGGCTTTGGAGACG. Translation gives CSARSTRVALET. The entire CDR3 reads CSARSTRVALETQYF.

As for this clone: The read is 3 residues too short to cover the CDR3 end, so that end is filled in from the germline J gene. The chain combines TRBV24-1 with TRBJ2-3; D uncertain. V was trimmed by 4 bases and J by 0 bases, leaving 10 bases between them. In germline, CDR1 is KGHDR, CDR2 SFDVKD. The CDR3 runs to 15 residues. CDR3 region: CATSDSTVSTDTQYF. Partial CDR3 DNA: TGTGCCACCAGTGACTCTACAGTTAGCACAGATACG.

Concerning this clone itself: The CDR3 goes on 3 residues after the read ends, and that part is filled in from the germline J gene. The chain recombines TRBV5-1 with TRBJ2-3; D could derive from TRBD1 or TRBD2 (5 bases each). Trimming removed 1 base from V and 0 bases from J, with 9 bases in between. CDR3 size: 15 residues. Germline lookup yields CDR1 SGHRS and CDR2 YFSETQ. CDR3 DNA (partial): TGCGCCAGCAGCTTGAACGAGGGGAGCACAGATACG. Amino acids: CASSLNEGSTDT. The full CDR3 protein is CASSLNEGSTDTQYF.

Points on this clone: Coverage ceases 3 residues before the CDR3 finishes, and the germline J gene fills in the end. The rearrangement joins TRBV5-1 to TRBJ2-5, with a possible D match to TRBD2 (6 bases). V was trimmed by 2 bases and J by 1 base, leaving 18 bases between them. This CDR3 spans 17 amino acids. Per the germline V gene, CDR1 is SGHRS and CDR2 is YFSETQ. The CDR3 is CASSFLKTSYTQETQYF. The sequenced CDR3 bases are TGCGCCAGCAGCTTTTTGAAAACTAGCTACACCCAAGAGACC.

Points on this clone: The read comes to an end 3 residues before the CDR3 does, leaving the germline J gene to fill in the end. V gene TRBV18 combines with J gene TRBJ2-1; 11 positions match TRBD2. The CDR3 contains 15 residues. Germline trimming cut 2 bases from V and 8 bases from J; bases unmatched to any gene: 5. Germline CDR1 and CDR2: KGHSH and LQKENI. Incomplete CDR3 DNA: TGTGCCAGCTCACCAGTACTAGCGGGAGTCCATGAG. Amino acid sequence: CASSPVLAGVHE. The full CDR3 is CASSPVLAGVHEQFF.

The CDR3 here is CSVLPVGLTKARSYNEQFF. The DNA read from the CDR3 is TGCAGTGTTCTACCGGTAGGCCTCACTAAGGCACGCTCCTACAATGAG. This rearrangement joins TRBV20-1 to TRBJ2-1; D remains unclear. The sequenced fragment ends 3 residues before the CDR3 boundary, so the rest is inferred from the germline J gene. The CDR3 length is 19 residues. V shed 7 bases and J shed 0 bases, with 28 bases lying between them. CDR1 is DFQATT, CDR2 SNEGSKA, per germline (reference sequence).

Remarks on this clone: The read comes to an end 3 residues before the CDR3 does, leaving the germline J gene to fill in the end. The V and J genes are TRBV20-1 and TRBJ1-5; weak D call: TRBD1 (5 bases). CDR3 length: 15 residues. CDR1 and CDR2 from the germline V gene are DFQATT and SNEGSKA (reference sequence). V was shortened by 6 bases and J by 2 bases, with 17 bases between the two germline ends. CDR3 amino acids: CSAARGGNGNQPQHF. The sequenced part of the CDR3 DNA is TGCAGTGCCGCTCGGGGGGGTAATGGCAATCAGCCC.

Regarding this clone: The CDR3 is cut off 3 residues early in the read; its end comes from the germline J gene. The V call is TRBV18, the J call TRBJ1-1; 8 nucleotides align to TRBD1. Germline-derived CDR1 and CDR2 are KGHSH and LQKENI. Trimming removed 9 bases from V and 1 base from J; junction bases left unmatched: 4. This CDR3 comprises 13 residues. Partial CDR3 DNA: TGTGCCAGTTATGGGACAGGGAACACTGAA. Its protein product is CASYGTGNTE. The entire CDR3 reads CASYGTGNTEAFF.

On this clone itself: One junction end does not reproduce the germline sequence, and a read error may be involved. Read coverage stops 3 residues before the CDR3 terminus; the germline J gene supplies the remainder. The chain is built from TRBV10-3 and TRBJ1-6; D might be TRBD1 (6 bases). The CDR3 is 13 residues long. CDR1 is ENHRY, CDR2 SYGVKD, per germline. The DNA read from the CDR3 is TGTGCGATCAGGGGCTATGGGAATTCACCC. Protein: CAIRGYGNSP. The CDR3 reads in full as CAIRGYGNSPLHF.

In the case of this clone: Coverage ceases 3 residues before the CDR3 finishes, and the germline J gene fills in the end. V and J are TRBV28 and TRBJ2-3, with 7 positions matching TRBD2. The CDR3 spans 15 residues. Germline CDR1 is MDHEN and CDR2 is SYDVKM. J gave up 5 bases and V 8 bases, and 13 bases lay outside the gene matches. The sequenced part of the CDR3 DNA is TGTGCCAGCTCCATCCTGACCAGCGGGATAGATACG. Amino acid sequence: CASSILTSGIDT. The full CDR3 protein reads CASSILTSGIDTQYF. The full variable domain, in which reference TRBV28 and TRBJ2-3 provide the parts outside the CDR3, is DVKVTQSSRYLVKRTGEKVFLECVQDMDHENMFWYRQDPGLGLRLIYFSYDVKMKEKGDIPEGYSVSREKKERFSLILESASTNQTSMYLCASSILTSGIDTQYFGPGTRLTVL.

With regard to this clone: Sequencing ends 3 residues short of the CDR3 end; the germline J gene provides the rest. V and J are TRBV5-6 and TRBJ1-2; a weak D match, TRBD1 (6 bases). CDR1 and CDR2 (germline): SGHDT, YYEEEE. V lost 3 bases, J lost 4 bases, and 10 bases lay in between. This CDR3 is built from 13 residues. The CDR3 sequence is CASSSGQSYGYTF. CDR3 DNA (partial): TGTGCCAGCAGCTCAGGACAGAGCTATGGC. Full variable domain (rest looked up from reference TRBV5-6 and TRBJ1-2): DAGVTQSPTHLIKTRGQQVTLRCSPKSGHDTVSWYQQALGQGPQFIFQYYEEEERQRGNFPDRFSGHQFPNYSSELNVNALLLGDSALYLCASSSGQSYGYTFGSGTRLTVV.